The clone carrying this T cell receptor (beta chain) showed up just a few times. Its antigen is not identified. These data come from a study of OX40 agonist ivuxolimab in advanced cancers. The overall study: An agonistic anti-OX40 (CD134) antibody, ivuxolimab, was used to treat the patients.

The V gene's germline CDR1 is MGHRA and CDR2 YSYEKL. V dropped 8 bases and J dropped 1 base, with 15 bases sitting between them. This CDR3 comprises 15 residues. The study's findings and limits: Clonal expansion from baseline to week 6 occurred in both CD4+ and CD8+ T cells. Researchers did not determine the expanded peripheral T cells' antigen specificity.

Produced via immunoSEQ multiplex PCR; TCRdb's table is partial and in-frame only. The sample carries approximately 54,000 clones, 80% to 95% recorded once. This TCR came from an adult with an advanced solid tumor such as melanoma, head and neck, liver or kidney cancer. This chain uses TRBV4-1 with TRBJ1-5; D gene ambiguous. Sequenced here: CD4+ or CD8+ T cells sorted from blood, sampled in a trial of the OX40 agonist ivuxolimab. The CDR3 nucleotides are TGCGCCAGCCGCCGGTCCCTCGACAGCAATCAGCCCCAGCATTTT. Translating it yields CASRRSLDSNQPQHF.